The clone carrying this TCR beta chain was seen ten or more times. Its antigen is currently unknown. Construction of the TCRbeta library involved unique molecular identifiers. TCRdb called the PCR reads again in MiXCR, with one record for every CDR3 protein. The data show some 600,000 distinct CDR3 sequences, over 10% seen once. The entry originates in a study of T-cell reconstitution after alpha-beta-depleted transplantation in children. Study-level points and caveats: Expanded graft clones numbering several hundred reportedly gave rise to alpha-beta T cells about two months after transplant.

This CDR3 has 10 residues. The trim removed 5 bases at V and 12 bases at J, leaving 4 bases unmatched. CDR1 DFQATT and CDR2 SNEGSKA come from the germline V gene (reference sequence). This sequence originates from a male patient between 5 and 17 years old who had a stem cell transplant for acute myeloid leukemia, so the T cells may come from the graft donor. The sample was PBMCs, mostly from graft donor cells, taken 360 days after TCRalphabeta/CD19-depleted stem cell transplant. V usage is TRBV20-1 and J usage is TRBJ2-1, with 7 bases aligning to TRBD2. The CDR3 protein is CSALPGGQFF. The CDR3 coding sequence is TGCAGTGCTCTACCGGGGGGGCAGTTCTTC.